These 32 T cell receptor beta chains were all obtained from the same sample, sequenced in a study of T cell responses to AZD1222 COVID-19 vaccine. Clones were sequenced by immunoSEQ multiplex PCR, and TCRdb holds only the in-frame ones, with some missing. The data show about 140,000 clones, and the top ten clones hold 2% to 2.5%. What was sequenced was peripheral blood. All receptors come from an adult in good health.

The chain couples TRBV20-1 to TRBJ1-4; TRBD1 matches 9 bases. J lost 8 bases, V lost 3 bases, and 7 bases had no gene match. Germline CDR1 DFQATT, CDR2 SNEGSKA (reference sequence). The CDR3 consists of 14 residues. DNA for the CDR3: TGCAGTGCTAGTGAGACAGGGGGAGGAGAAAAACTGTTTTTT. Translation: CSASETGGGEKLFF.

The gene calls are TRBV15 and TRBJ1-1; 9 nucleotides match TRBD1. This CDR3 spans 16 amino acids. The germline V gene has CDR1 LNHNV and CDR2 YYDKDF (reference sequence). Trimming cost V 3 bases and J 1 base; bases outside gene matches: 6. CDR3 DNA sequence: TGTGCCACCAGCAGTCGGGACAGGGAATCGAACACTGAAGCTTTCTTT. Encoded protein: CATSSRDRESNTEAFF.

The genes are TRBV2 and TRBJ2-2; D ambiguous. CDR1 is SNHLY, CDR2 FYNNEI, per germline. CDR3 size: 11 residues. V lost 7 bases and J lost 3, with 3 bases in between. The chain's CDR3 is CASTYTGELFF. CDR3 bases: TGTGCCAGCACCTACACCGGGGAGCTGTTTTTT.

The gene calls are TRBV28 and TRBJ1-6; D is perhaps TRBD1 (5 bases). Germline V lookup: CDR1 MDHEN, CDR2 SYDVKM. The CDR3 extends over 14 amino acids. Deletions cut 4 bases from V and 4 bases from J, with 8 bases between. The CDR3 DNA reads TGTGCCAGCAGTTGGGACTCATATAATTCACCCCTCCACTTT. It translates to CASSWDSYNSPLHF. Supplemented by reference TRBV28 and TRBJ1-6, the full variable domain reads DVKVTQSSRYLVKRTGEKVFLECVQDMDHENMFWYRQDPGLGLRLIYFSYDVKMKEKGDIPEGYSVSREKKERFSLILESASTNQTSMYLCASSWDSYNSPLHFGNGTRLTVT.

This sequence joins TRBV19 and TRBJ1-1, with TRBD1 matching 7 bases. The junction had 7 bases not matched to a gene; V was cut back by 3 bases and J by 0 bases. Germline CDR1 is LNHDA and CDR2 is SQIVND (reference sequence). The CDR3 sequence is 16 residues long. CDR3 protein: CASSMQGGPLNTEAFF. Here the CDR3 DNA reads TGTGCCAGTAGTATGCAGGGGGGGCCGTTGAACACTGAAGCTTTCTTT.

The rearrangement joins TRBV6-1 to TRBJ1-2; D unresolved. V gave up 0 bases and J gave up 8 bases, with 1 base separating them. Looked up from germline, CDR1 is MNHNS and CDR2 is SASEGT. The CDR3 consists of 10 residues. The CDR3 nucleotides read TGTGCCAGCAGTGAAGCCGGCTACACCTTC. This translates into CASSEAGYTF.

The chain carries TRBV7-8 and TRBJ1-3, with a possible D match to TRBD1 (5 bases). Germline CDR1 SGHVS, CDR2 FQNEAQ. Deletions cut 4 bases from V and 0 bases from J, with 16 bases between. This CDR3 is built from 17 residues. The CDR3 DNA follows: TGTGCCAGCAGCTCCCGGGGCAGGGAGGTCTCTGGAAACACCATATATTTT. This translates into CASSSRGREVSGNTIYF. Variable domain in full (rest from reference TRBV7-8 and TRBJ1-3): GAGVSQSPRYKVAKRGQDVALRCDPISGHVSLFWYQQALGQGPEFLTYFQNEAQLDKSGLPSDRFFAERPEGSVSTLKIQRTQQEDSAVYLCASSSRGREVSGNTIYFGEGSWLTVV.

V gene TRBV6-1 combines with J gene TRBJ2-1; a possible D gene is TRBD1 (6 bases). The CDR3 sequence is 18 residues long. V was trimmed by 0 bases and J by 6 bases, leaving 21 bases between them. Germline CDR1 and CDR2: MNHNS and SASEGT. The CDR3 loop is CASSEAYTGIRLRNEQFF. In nucleotides, the CDR3 is TGTGCCAGCAGTGAAGCGTATACAGGGATCCGGCTACGCAATGAGCAGTTCTTC.

CDR3 bases: TGTGCCAGCAGTTTGACTAGCGGGGGTAGCTACGAGCAGTACTTC. Translated, it gives CASSLTSGGSYEQYF. The J gene is TRBJ2-7, the V gene TRBV7-8, with 12 bases aligning to TRBD2. Trimming cost V 6 bases and J 3 bases; bases outside gene matches: 6. This CDR3 is 15 amino acids long. In germline, CDR1 is SGHVS, CDR2 FQNEAQ.

The CDR3: CASSLIPLNNEQFF. The CDR3 DNA sequence: TGTGCCAGCAGTTTAATCCCGCTCAACAATGAGCAGTTCTTC. The V gene is TRBV27, the J gene TRBJ2-1; no firm D call. CDR3 length: 14 amino acids. Trimming left V 2 bases short and J 5 bases short, with 10 bases between. The V gene's germline CDR1 is MNHEY and CDR2 SMNVEV (reference sequence).

CDR3 sequence (DNA): TGCGCCAGCAGCCAAGGAGATTGGGGGAACTATGGCTACACCTTC. This codes for CASSQGDWGNYGYTF. This chain connects TRBV4-1 to TRBJ1-2; the D gene is possibly TRBD1 (5 bases). V lost 1 base and J lost 2, with 11 bases in between. The germline CDR1 and CDR2 sequences are MGHRA and YSYEKL. This CDR3 has 15 amino acids.

The chain joins TRBV4-1 to TRBJ2-1, with 8 bases identical to TRBD2. Per the germline V gene, CDR1 is MGHRA and CDR2 is YSYEKL. V lost 1 base, J lost 4 bases, and 6 bases stayed unmatched. This CDR3 has 16 amino acids. The CDR3 region is CASSQVRRGVYNEQFF. The CDR3 DNA reads as TGCGCCAGCAGCCAAGTGAGGCGGGGGGTGTACAATGAGCAGTTCTTC.

The V gene is TRBV19, the J gene TRBJ1-3; no reliable D call. The CDR3 contains 15 residues. Trimming took off 3 bases at V and 4 bases at J, with 13 bases between the two ends. Germline V gene data show CDR1 as LNHDA and CDR2 as SQIVND (reference sequence). The CDR3 DNA reads TGTGCCAGTAGTATCAGAACCGGACCGGGAAACACCATATATTTT. Translated, it gives CASSIRTGPGNTIYF.

V usage is TRBV6-5 and J usage is TRBJ2-3; 10 nucleotides line up with TRBD2. Germline V gene lookup returns CDR1 MNHEY and CDR2 SVGAGI. The junction had 2 bases not matched to a gene; V was cut back by 5 bases and J by 0 bases. This CDR3 spans 15 amino acids. The CDR3 loop is CASSQRGGSTDTQYF. The CDR3 DNA follows: TGTGCCAGCAGTCAGCGGGGGGGCAGCACAGATACGCAGTATTTT.

Written as DNA, the CDR3 is TGCGCCAGCAGCTTGGCAGGGAATGGCTACACCTTC. This gives the protein CASSLAGNGYTF. The chain recombines TRBV5-1 with TRBJ1-2; possibly TRBD1 for D (5 bases). The CDR3 totals 12 residues. Per the germline V gene, CDR1 is SGHRS and CDR2 is YFSETQ. The germline V and J ends were trimmed by 0 bases and 6 bases, with 6 bases remaining between them.

J is TRBJ2-2 and V is TRBV7-8, with D uncertain. Trimming took 4 bases from V and 0 from J, leaving 6 bases between them. This CDR3 region has 14 residues. The germline gives CDR1 SGHVS, CDR2 FQNEAQ. The CDR3 here is CASSSTPNTGELFF. In nucleotides, the CDR3 is TGTGCCAGCAGCTCCACACCGAACACCGGGGAGCTGTTTTTT.

The chain couples TRBV5-5 to TRBJ1-1; D not resolved. Germline CDR1 reads SGHKS; CDR2 reads YYEKEE (reference sequence). The CDR3 spans 15 residues. Trimming shortened V by 2 bases and J by 0 bases, and 11 bases separated the two germline ends. The CDR3 DNA follows: TGTGCCAGCAGCTTAGCCGTCGGAGTGAACACTGAAGCTTTCTTT. Its translation: CASSLAVGVNTEAFF.

J is TRBJ1-2 and V is TRBV6-5, with D maybe TRBD1 (6 bases). Germline V gene lookup returns CDR1 MNHEY and CDR2 SVGAGI. V was shortened by 7 bases and J by 4 bases, with 16 bases between the two germline ends. The CDR3 covers 14 residues. Here the CDR3 reads CASTRPGQIYGYTF. The DNA for the CDR3 is TGTGCCAGCACCCGACCCGGACAGATCTATGGCTACACCTTC.

The V call is TRBV7-9, the J call TRBJ1-2; the D gene is possibly TRBD1 (6 bases). Trimming pared 0 bases from V and 7 bases from J, leaving 15 bases between. The CDR3 has 15 amino acids. Germline V gene sequence: CDR1 SEHNR, CDR2 FQNEAQ (reference sequence). CDR3 sequence: CASSLAISTGGGYTF. The CDR3 coding sequence is TGTGCCAGCAGCTTAGCTATTTCGACAGGTGGTGGCTACACCTTC.

The V and J genes are TRBV5-6 and TRBJ1-5, with TRBD1 identical over 10 bases. Germline V gene data show CDR1 as SGHDT and CDR2 as YYEEEE. The CDR3 runs to 15 residues. The trim removed 2 bases at V and 3 bases at J, leaving 2 bases unmatched. Written as DNA, the CDR3 is TGTGCCAGCAGCTTTGGGACAGGGGCCAATCAGCCCCAGCATTTT. This gives the protein CASSFGTGANQPQHF.

V gene TRBV30 combines with J gene TRBJ1-6; D remains ambiguous. The CDR3 extends over 14 amino acids. Per the germline V gene, CDR1 is GTSNPN and CDR2 is SVGIG (reference sequence). V was shortened by 5 bases and J by 5 bases, with 13 bases between the two germline ends. CDR3 coding DNA: TGTGCCTGGTGTAGCAGCCCTAATAATTCACCCCTCCACTTT. It is translated as CAWCSSPNNSPLHF.

V gene TRBV15 combines with J gene TRBJ2-5; D may be TRBD1 or TRBD2 (5 bases each). There are 16 residues in the CDR3. Trimming took off 3 bases at V and 1 base at J, with 15 bases between the two ends. The V gene's germline CDR1 is LNHNV and CDR2 YYDKDF (reference sequence). In DNA, the CDR3 is TGTGCCACCAGCAGTGGGCAGGGAGAACCCCAAGAGACCCAGTACTTC. Its translation: CATSSGQGEPQETQYF.

The chain recombines TRBV5-1 with TRBJ1-6; D gene uncertain. Trimming cost V 0 bases and J 10 bases, with 8 bases left between them. The CDR3 loop spans 13 amino acids. Germline CDR1 SGHRS, CDR2 YFSETQ. CDR3 DNA: TGCGCCAGCAGCTTGGGCGTAGTGTCACCCCTCCACTTT. Protein sequence: CASSLGVVSPLHF. Supplemented by reference TRBV5-1 and TRBJ1-6, the full variable domain reads KAGVTQTPRYLIKTRGQQVTLSCSPISGHRSVSWYQQTPGQGLQFLFEYFSETQRNKGNFPGRFSGRQFSNSRSEMNVSTLELGDSALYLCASSLGVVSPLHFGNGTRLTVT.

The chain joins TRBV5-6 to TRBJ2-7; possibly TRBD1 for D (6 bases). This CDR3 region has 14 residues. With 4 bases removed from V and 2 bases from J, the gap between germline ends came to 13 bases. From germline, CDR1 is SGHDT and CDR2 YYEEEE. This CDR3 is CASSPQGFTYEQYF. The DNA of the CDR3 is TGTGCCAGCAGCCCCCAGGGGTTCACCTACGAGCAGTACTTC.

The chain uses TRBV19 and TRBJ2-7, with 7 bases that match TRBD2. The CDR3 consists of 17 residues. Germline CDR1 reads LNHDA; CDR2 reads SQIVND (reference sequence). The trim removed 3 bases at V and 2 bases at J, leaving 13 bases unmatched. CDR3 sequence: CASSMSGGTLAAYEQYF. The DNA of the CDR3 is TGTGCCAGTAGTATGTCGGGGGGAACCCTGGCGGCCTACGAGCAGTACTTC.

The genes are TRBV30 and TRBJ1-5; 7 bases are a match to TRBD1. This CDR3 is built from 15 residues. Germline V gene data show CDR1 as GTSNPN and CDR2 as SVGIG (reference sequence). The J segment lost 4 bases and the V segment lost 0 bases, leaving 6 bases of the junction unmatched. The CDR3 here is CAWSVQGGPNQPQHF. In nucleotides, the CDR3 is TGTGCCTGGAGTGTACAAGGGGGCCCAAATCAGCCCCAGCATTTT.

The V call is TRBV2, the J call TRBJ2-2, with TRBD1 matching over 8 bases. Germline V gene lookup returns CDR1 SNHLY and CDR2 FYNNEI. V was pared by 4 bases and J by 3 bases, with 1 base of the junction left unmatched. This CDR3 contains 14 residues. The CDR3 spells CASSVQGDTGELFF. The CDR3 DNA follows: TGTGCCAGCAGTGTACAGGGGGACACCGGGGAGCTGTTTTTT.

This rearrangement joins TRBV12-3 or TRBV12-4 to TRBJ1-1; D remains unclear. V lost 6 bases and J lost 2, with 10 bases in between. There are 13 residues in the CDR3. DNA of the CDR3: TGTGCCAGCAGCTCTACACCTAACACTGAAGCTTTCTTT. Translating gives CASSSTPNTEAFF.

J is TRBJ1-2 and V is TRBV7-9, with no clear D. This CDR3 contains 15 residues. Germline values: CDR1 SEHNR, CDR2 FQNEAQ (reference sequence). V lost 2 bases and J 4 bases, leaving 14 bases between the germline ends. CDR3 region: CASSLSQAEFYGYTF. In DNA, the CDR3 is TGTGCCAGCAGCTTATCGCAGGCCGAGTTCTATGGCTACACCTTC. Variable domain in full (rest from reference TRBV7-9 and TRBJ1-2): DTGVSQNPRHKITKRGQNVTFRCDPISEHNRLYWYRQTLGQGPEFLTYFQNEAQLEKSRLLSDRFSAERPKGSFSTLEIQRTEQGDSAMYLCASSLSQAEFYGYTFGSGTRLTVV.

The CDR3 bases are TGCGCCAGCAGCCTGGCCGCATACGCTTCCTACAATGAGCAGTTCTTC. Residues: CASSLAAYASYNEQFF. The V call is TRBV4-1, the J call TRBJ2-1; no firm D call. Looked up from germline, CDR1 is MGHRA and CDR2 is YSYEKL. The V gene lost 4 bases and the J gene lost 1 base, with 14 bases spanning the gap. This CDR3 comprises 16 residues.

The chain combines TRBV4-1 with TRBJ2-3; D gene ambiguous. The V gene's germline CDR1 is MGHRA and CDR2 YSYEKL. This CDR3 is 11 amino acids long. Trimming left V 5 bases short and J 5 bases short, with 5 bases between. CDR3 sequence (DNA): TGCGCCAGCAGCAATGTAGATACGCAGTATTTT. It is translated as CASSNVDTQYF.

The chain combines TRBV7-8 with TRBJ2-7; D is ambiguous. Germline V CDR1 and CDR2: SGHVS, FQNEAQ. The V end was cut by 1 base, the J end by 2 bases, with 3 bases between. The length of the CDR3 is 12 residues. The CDR3 DNA follows: TGTGCCAGCAGCTTAGGGGCCTACGAGCAGTACTTC. As protein: CASSLGAYEQYF.